These T cell receptor beta chains were read from a single sample in a study of early stage breast cancer tumors. Clones were sequenced by immunoSEQ multiplex PCR, and TCRdb holds only the in-frame ones, with some missing. The sample shows about 50,000 clones, about 83% of them seen only once. Input material: blood. The source is a person aged 45-60 years with breast cancer. Each CDR3 is given with its conserved first and last residue. Each record gives: J gene, V gene, CDR3 protein.

j_call: TRBJ2-7
v_call: TRBV27
cdr3_aa: CASSLSGGTNYEQYF

j_call: TRBJ2-3
v_call: TRBV13
cdr3_aa: CASSLLGSTDTQYF

j_call: TRBJ2-5
v_call: TRBV7-2
cdr3_aa: CASSLAETQYF

j_call: TRBJ2-3
v_call: TRBV7-3
cdr3_aa: CASSLRGLAGRTDTQYF

j_call: TRBJ2-5
v_call: TRBV7-6
cdr3_aa: CASSFASAQRGETQYF

j_call: TRBJ1-2
v_call: TRBV15
cdr3_aa: CATSRDWAAPRGYTF

j_call: TRBJ2-7
v_call: TRBV7-2
cdr3_aa: CASSRTSGSYEQYF

j_call: TRBJ2-1
v_call: TRBV2
cdr3_aa: CASSEIRGTSYNEQFF

j_call: TRBJ1-5
v_call: TRBV28
cdr3_aa: CASSFGLPRGLSNQPQHF

j_call: TRBJ1-1
v_call: TRBV19
cdr3_aa: CASRPPRGTTEAFF

j_call: TRBJ2-5
v_call: TRBV21-1
cdr3_aa: CASSGPGRPHQETQYF

j_call: TRBJ2-7
v_call: TRBV19
cdr3_aa: CASSIGGGAYEQYF

j_call: TRBJ2-7
v_call: TRBV27
cdr3_aa: CASSPFQGSGRAPEAYEQYF

j_call: TRBJ2-7
v_call: TRBV9
cdr3_aa: CASSVGTGFSYEQYF

j_call: TRBJ2-2
v_call: TRBV18
cdr3_aa: CASSPPGGSRTGELFF

j_call: TRBJ2-1
v_call: TRBV27
cdr3_aa: CASSPPGLAVDEQFF

j_call: TRBJ1-1
v_call: TRBV5-4
cdr3_aa: CASSFGGPPNTEAFF

j_call: TRBJ1-5
v_call: TRBV19
cdr3_aa: CASTTGGGSNQPQHF

j_call: TRBJ1-1
v_call: TRBV30
cdr3_aa: CAWDLKTAGTEAFF

j_call: TRBJ2-7
v_call: TRBV7-2
cdr3_aa: CASSLVTSGVPYEQYF

j_call: TRBJ1-1
v_call: TRBV9
cdr3_aa: CASSVGTANSRAFF

j_call: TRBJ2-3
v_call: TRBV18
cdr3_aa: CASSPQHLAGFTDTQYF

j_call: TRBJ1-2
v_call: TRBV18
cdr3_aa: CASSPGGGYGYTF

j_call: TRBJ2-3
v_call: TRBV7-2
cdr3_aa: CASTLERRYTDTQYF

j_call: TRBJ2-2
v_call: TRBV18
cdr3_aa: CASSSAGGPSNTGELFF

j_call: TRBJ2-1
v_call: TRBV4-3
cdr3_aa: CASSQDKRLAGNNEQFF

j_call: TRBJ1-6
v_call: TRBV28
cdr3_aa: CASRLGVNSPLHF

j_call: TRBJ2-2
v_call: TRBV6-5
cdr3_aa: CASRIGRQNTGELFF

j_call: TRBJ2-7
v_call: TRBV6-5
cdr3_aa: CASSYSSGTYYEQYF

j_call: TRBJ2-3
v_call: TRBV19
cdr3_aa: CASNGREGDTQYF

j_call: TRBJ2-1
v_call: TRBV7-9
cdr3_aa: CASSLLTSGSLQFF

j_call: TRBJ2-5
v_call: TRBV5-1
cdr3_aa: CASSPGLAGDGETQYF

j_call: TRBJ2-1
v_call: TRBV11-2
cdr3_aa: CASSPSSYNEQFF

j_call: TRBJ2-3
v_call: TRBV6-5
cdr3_aa: CASRLQGAAGDTQYF

j_call: TRBJ2-3
v_call: TRBV6-5
cdr3_aa: CASSRGRGTDTQYF

j_call: TRBJ2-7
v_call: TRBV5-6
cdr3_aa: CASSSLAGTSYEQYF

j_call: TRBJ2-7
v_call: TRBV7-6
cdr3_aa: CASSLAAGLASGEQYF